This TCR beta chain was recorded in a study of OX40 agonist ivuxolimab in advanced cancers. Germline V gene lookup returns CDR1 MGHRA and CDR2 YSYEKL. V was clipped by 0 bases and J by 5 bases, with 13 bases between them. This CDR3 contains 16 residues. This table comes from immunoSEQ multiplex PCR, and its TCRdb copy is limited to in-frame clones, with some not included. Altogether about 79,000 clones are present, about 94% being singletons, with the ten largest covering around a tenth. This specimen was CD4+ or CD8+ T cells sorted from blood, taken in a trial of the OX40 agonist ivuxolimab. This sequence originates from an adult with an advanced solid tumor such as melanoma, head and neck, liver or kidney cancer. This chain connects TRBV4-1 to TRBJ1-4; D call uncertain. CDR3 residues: CASSQDLRDLNEKLFF. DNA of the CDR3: TGCGCCAGCAGCCAAGATCTCCGGGATCTAAATGAAAAACTGTTTTTT.